This record covers a single TCR beta chain. This sample was included in a study of blood T cell repertoires in COVID-19. Study details: The origin of the acute and convalescent COVID-19 samples was the United States, Italy and Spain. The analysed material was cDNA or gDNA that came from T cells, B-cell-depleted T cells, or PBMCs.

Under the authors' procedure: Reference gene primer amplification in the assay estimated nucleated cell counts. The method was immunoSEQ multiplex PCR; TCRdb's version includes in-frame clones alone and lacks a portion of them. That table is the source of V, J and clone size, and D and trimming were worked out from the DNA. Of 70,000 or so clones in the sample, roughly 84% were seen once. Material for sequencing was peripheral blood. This clonotype originated in a woman aged 55-70 years with acute or convalescent COVID-19.

CDR3 sequence (DNA): TGTGCCAGCAGCTCGGACAGGGGGTTCGCTTTCTTT. The encoded protein is CASSSDRGFAFF. This chain connects TRBV5-4 to TRBJ1-1; 10 positions agree with TRBD1. This CDR3 comprises 12 residues. The germline gives CDR1 SGHNT, CDR2 YYREEE (reference sequence). Unmatched junction bases numbered 4, after V lost 3 bases and J lost 11 bases. Combining the CDR3 with reference TRBV5-4 and TRBJ1-1 gives the whole variable domain ETGVTQSPTHLIKTRGQQVTLRCSSQSGHNTVSWYQQALGQGPQFIFQYYREEENGRGNFPPRFSGLQFPNYSSELNVNALELDDSALYLCASSSDRGFAFFGQGTRLTVV.